The entry below gives a single T cell receptor (beta chain) sequence along with its context. This entry is derived from a study of cytomegalovirus exposure and HLA in healthy donors. PCR was performed using 60 Vbeta and 13 Jbeta primers. Profiling relied on immunoSEQ multiplex PCR, and the TCRdb table lists in-frame clones only, not all of them. The sample lists about 270,000 clones; 72% were seen once. The sample taken for sequencing was PBMCs. This clonotype was obtained from a female donor in good health and CMV-seronegative.

Here the CDR3 DNA reads TGCAGTGCGACGGGGGAGACCCAGTACTTC. Translation gives CSATGETQYF. The chain carries TRBV20-1 and TRBJ2-5, with D tentatively TRBD2 (5 bases). CDR1 and CDR2 (germline): DFQATT, SNEGSKA (reference sequence). CDR3 size: 10 residues. V was pared by 6 bases and J by 5 bases, with 7 bases between.